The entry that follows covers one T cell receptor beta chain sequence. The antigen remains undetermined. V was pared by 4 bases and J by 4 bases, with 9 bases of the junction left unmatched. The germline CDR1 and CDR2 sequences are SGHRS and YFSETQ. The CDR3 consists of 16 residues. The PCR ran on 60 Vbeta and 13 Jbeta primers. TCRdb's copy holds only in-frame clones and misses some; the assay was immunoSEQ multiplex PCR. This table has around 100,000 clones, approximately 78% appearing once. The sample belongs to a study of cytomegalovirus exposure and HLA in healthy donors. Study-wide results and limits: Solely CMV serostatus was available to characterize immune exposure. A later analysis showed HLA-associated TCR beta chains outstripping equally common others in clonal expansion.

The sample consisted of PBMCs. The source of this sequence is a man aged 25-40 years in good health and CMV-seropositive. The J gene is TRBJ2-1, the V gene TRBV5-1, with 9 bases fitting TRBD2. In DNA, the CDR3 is TGCGCCAGCAGCCGGGGGCGACTAGCGGTTTACAATGAGCAGTTCTTC. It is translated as CASSRGRLAVYNEQFF.